This is a list of T cell receptor beta chains from one sample in a study of follicular helper T cells after annual influenza vaccination. The assay was immunoSEQ multiplex PCR, and TCRdb's table has in-frame clones only and misses some. The table records about 10,000 clones, roughly 80% of them present only once. Specimen: CXCR5+ CD38- circulating T follicular helper cells from blood, collected on the day of influenza vaccination. Receptor source: an adult who received the influenza vaccine. The CDR3 runs from the conserved cysteine through the conserved F or W. The order of the fields is V gene, D gene, clone size, J gene, CDR3 DNA, CDR3 protein. D genes are given only for firm matches. The size entry is marked missing in some rows and otherwise reads once, few, many or a size class.

TRBV7-6	NA	NA	TRBJ1-1	TGTGCCAGCAGCTTAGATGGGTCCCGGTGGGGTGAAGCTTTCTTT	CASSLDGSRWGEAFF
TRBV28	TRBD1	NA	TRBJ1-5	TGTGCCAGCAGTGCAAAGGACAGGGTGCGTAGGCAGCCCCAGCATTTT	CASSAKDRVRRQPQHF
TRBV20-1	NA	NA	TRBJ1-2	TGCAGTGCTGACGACACCTATGGCTACACCTTC	CSADDTYGYTF
TRBV6-1	NA	few	TRBJ1-5	TGTGCCAGCAGGAGACAGGAGGCGCCCCAGCATTTT	CASRRQEAPQHF
TRBV6-1	NA	once	TRBJ2-3	TGTGCCAGCACCAGACTGATCACAGATACGCAGTATTTT	CASTRLITDTQYF
TRBV29-1	NA	NA	TRBJ2-5	TGCAGTTTGGGGGAAACCGTCTTAGAGACCCAGTACTTC	CSLGETVLETQYF
TRBV5-1	TRBD1	NA	TRBJ2-5	TGCGCCAGCAGCATGCCCTCCGGGACAGATCACCAAGAGACCCAGTACTTC	CASSMPSGTDHQETQYF
TRBV2	NA	NA	TRBJ2-7	TGTGCCAGCAGCAAAGACTCGGGGGAGCAGTACTTC	CASSKDSGEQYF
TRBV6-5	NA	NA	TRBJ2-7	TGTGCCAGCAGTAAGGGCAGTCGAAACGAGCAGTACTTC	CASSKGSRNEQYF
TRBV6-1	NA	once	TRBJ2-7	TGTGCCAGCAGTTATGATTACGAGCAGTACTTC	CASSYDYEQYF
TRBV6-6	NA	NA	TRBJ1-4	TGTGCCAGCAGGGGAACCGCGGCAACTAATGAAAAACTGTTTTTT	CASRGTAATNEKLFF
TRBV5-1	NA	NA	TRBJ1-1	TGCGCCAGCAGCTCCGTAGGGACAATGAACACTGAAGCTTTCTTT	CASSSVGTMNTEAFF
TRBV6-6	NA	few	TRBJ2-7	TGTGCCAGCAGTTACTTGGGCTTGGGCAACGAGCAGTACTTC	CASSYLGLGNEQYF
TRBV7-9	NA	few	TRBJ1-4	TGTGCCAGCAGCTTAGTAGGGGCCGAGGGTGAAAAACTGTTTTTT	CASSLVGAEGEKLFF
TRBV11-1	TRBD1	NA	TRBJ2-5	TGTGCCAGCAGCCTCGACCGGGACAGCACCCAGTACTTC	CASSLDRDSTQYF
TRBV10-3	TRBD1	NA	TRBJ2-1	TGTGCCATCAGTACCTATCAGGGGGAAGGGGGCAATGAGCAGTTCTTC	CAISTYQGEGGNEQFF
TRBV29-1	TRBD1	NA	TRBJ1-2	TGCAGCGTTGGGGACAGGGCCGGACTCTATGGCTACACCTTC	CSVGDRAGLYGYTF
TRBV19	NA	NA	TRBJ1-4	TGTGCCAGTAGTGAGACGGGACGGTCTGAAAAACTGTTTTTT	CASSETGRSEKLFF
TRBV5-1	NA	NA	TRBJ2-2	TGCGCCAGCAGCTTGGTGGACACCGGGGAGCTGTTTTTT	CASSLVDTGELFF
TRBV5-4	TRBD2	NA	TRBJ2-3	TGTGCCAGCAGCACCAAACAGCGGGGTCAAGATACGCAGTATTTT	CASSTKQRGQDTQYF
TRBV19	NA	NA	TRBJ1-4	TGTGCCAGTAGTATGACAGTACGAAGTGAAAAACTGTTTTTT	CASSMTVRSEKLFF
TRBV12-5	TRBD2	NA	TRBJ2-5	TGTGCTAGTGGTTTGCTCCGACTAGCGGGACTTGAGACCCAGTACTTC	CASGLLRLAGLETQYF
TRBV28	TRBD1	few	TRBJ1-5	TGTGCCAGCAGTACCCAAGGACAGGGTGTGAAGCCCCAGCATTTT	CASSTQGQGVKPQHF
TRBV6-6	NA	NA	TRBJ1-4	TGTGCCAGCAGTTCCGGACAGGAAAAACTGTTTTTT	CASSSGQEKLFF
TRBV28	NA	NA	TRBJ1-2	TGTGCCAGCAGCCTGGGTTTCTATGGCTACACCTTC	CASSLGFYGYTF
TRBV18	NA	NA	TRBJ1-1	TGTGCCAGCTCGCGGAGTCGGAACACTGAAGCTTTCTTT	CASSRSRNTEAFF
TRBV4-2	TRBD2	NA	TRBJ2-1	TGTGCCAGCAGATCTGGGACTAGCGGGAGGGTGGGCGAGCAGTTCTTC	CASRSGTSGRVGEQFF
TRBV5-1	NA	NA	TRBJ2-5	TGCGCCAGCAGCTCGACCCAACTAGCCTCGGAGACCCAGTACTTC	CASSSTQLASETQYF
TRBV30	NA	NA	TRBJ2-7	TGTGCCTGGGCTTCCGGGACCGGCCCGCACGAGCAGTACTTC	CAWASGTGPHEQYF
TRBV5-1	NA	NA	TRBJ2-3	TGCGCCAGCAGCATACAATCTAGCACAGATACGCAGTATTTT	CASSIQSSTDTQYF
TRBV29-1	TRBD2	NA	TRBJ2-7	TGCAGCGTCGTCCGGACTAGCGGGGGGAAGTACGAGCAGTACTTC	CSVVRTSGGKYEQYF
TRBV6-1	TRBD1	NA	TRBJ1-5	TGTGCCAGCAGTACCCTAGACAGGGGGGATCAGCCCCAGCATTTT	CASSTLDRGDQPQHF
TRBV15	TRBD2	NA	TRBJ2-7	TGTGCCACCAGCAGTGGGACTAGCAGCAGGTACGAGCAGTACTTC	CATSSGTSSRYEQYF
TRBV5-1	NA	NA	TRBJ2-5	TGCGCCAGCAGCTTGCCGGCCCTGGTGACCCAGTACTTC	CASSLPALVTQYF
TRBV6-1	NA	NA	TRBJ2-7	TGTGCCAGCAGTGAAAAGGTCGATTACGAGCAGTACTTC	CASSEKVDYEQYF
TRBV6-5	TRBD2	NA	TRBJ2-1	TGTGCCAGCAGTTACCGGAGGACTAGCTCCTACAATGAGCAGTTCTTC	CASSYRRTSSYNEQFF
TRBV7-8	TRBD1	NA	TRBJ1-4	TGTGCCAGCAGACGACAGGGGGCACTTGAAAAACTGTTTTTT	CASRRQGALEKLFF
TRBV11-3	TRBD2	NA	TRBJ2-3	TGTGCCAGCAGCCCCGGACTAGCGGGAGTGTCAGATACGCAGTATTTT	CASSPGLAGVSDTQYF
TRBV28	NA	few	TRBJ1-4	TGTGCCAGCAGTCCCGGAGGGTCAGTCGAAAAACTGTTTTTT	CASSPGGSVEKLFF
TRBV5-1	TRBD2	NA	TRBJ2-1	TGCGCCAGCAGCTTGGAACGAGCGGGGAATGAGCAGTTCTTC	CASSLERAGNEQFF